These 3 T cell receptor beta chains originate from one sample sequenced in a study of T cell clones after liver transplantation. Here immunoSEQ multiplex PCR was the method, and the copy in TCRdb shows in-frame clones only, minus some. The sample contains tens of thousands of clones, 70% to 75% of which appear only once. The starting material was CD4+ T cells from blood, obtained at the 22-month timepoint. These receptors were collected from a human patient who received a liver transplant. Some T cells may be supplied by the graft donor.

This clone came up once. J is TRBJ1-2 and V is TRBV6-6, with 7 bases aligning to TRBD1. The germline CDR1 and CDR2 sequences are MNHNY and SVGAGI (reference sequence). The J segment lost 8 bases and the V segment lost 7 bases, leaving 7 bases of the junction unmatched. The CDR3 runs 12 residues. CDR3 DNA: TGTGCCAGCAAACAGGGGTCTGTCGGCTACACCTTC. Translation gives CASKQGSVGYTF.

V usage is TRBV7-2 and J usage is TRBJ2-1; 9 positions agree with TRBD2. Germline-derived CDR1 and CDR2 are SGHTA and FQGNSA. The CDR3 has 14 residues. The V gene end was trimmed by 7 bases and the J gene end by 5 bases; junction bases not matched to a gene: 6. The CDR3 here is CASTLAGSDNEQFF. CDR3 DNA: TGTGCCAGCACCCTAGCGGGGTCTGACAATGAGCAGTTCTTC.

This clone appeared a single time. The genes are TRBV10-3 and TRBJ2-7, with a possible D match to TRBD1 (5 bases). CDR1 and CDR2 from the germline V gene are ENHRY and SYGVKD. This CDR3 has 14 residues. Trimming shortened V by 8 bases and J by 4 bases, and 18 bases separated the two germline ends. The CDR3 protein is CAISPVGANYEQYF. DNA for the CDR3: TGTGCCATCTCCCCGGTAGGGGCTAATTACGAGCAGTACTTC.